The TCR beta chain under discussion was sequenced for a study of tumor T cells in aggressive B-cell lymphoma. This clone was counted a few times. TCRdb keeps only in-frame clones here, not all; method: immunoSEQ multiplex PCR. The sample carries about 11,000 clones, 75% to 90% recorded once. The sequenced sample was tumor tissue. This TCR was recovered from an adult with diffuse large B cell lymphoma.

The CDR3 region has the DNA TGTGCCAGCAGTGAAGGGAGCTCGCTCTCCGGGGAGCTGTTTTTT. The encoded protein is CASSEGSSLSGELFF. The chain combines TRBV25-1 with TRBJ2-2; tentatively, D is TRBD2 (5 bases). Germline V gene data show CDR1 as MGHDK and CDR2 as SYGVNS. V was trimmed by 2 bases and J by 6 bases, leaving 13 bases between them. This CDR3 has 15 residues.